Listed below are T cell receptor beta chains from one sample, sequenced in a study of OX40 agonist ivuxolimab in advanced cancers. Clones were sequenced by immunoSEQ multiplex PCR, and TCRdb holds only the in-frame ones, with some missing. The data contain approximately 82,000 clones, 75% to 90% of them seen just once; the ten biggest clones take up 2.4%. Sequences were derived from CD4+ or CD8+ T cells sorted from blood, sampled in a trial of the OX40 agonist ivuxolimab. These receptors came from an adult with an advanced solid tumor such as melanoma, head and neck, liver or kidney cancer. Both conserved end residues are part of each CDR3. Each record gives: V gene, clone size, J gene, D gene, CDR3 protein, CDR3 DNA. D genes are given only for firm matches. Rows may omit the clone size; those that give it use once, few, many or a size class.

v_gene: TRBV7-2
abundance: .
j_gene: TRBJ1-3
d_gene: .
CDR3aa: CASSSQVSSGNTIYF
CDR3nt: TGTGCCAGCAGCTCCCAGGTGAGCTCTGGAAACACCATATATTTT

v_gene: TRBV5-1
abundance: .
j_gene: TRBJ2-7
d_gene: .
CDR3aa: CASSFWGQDEQYF
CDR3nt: TGCGCCAGCAGCTTTTGGGGGCAGGACGAGCAGTACTTC

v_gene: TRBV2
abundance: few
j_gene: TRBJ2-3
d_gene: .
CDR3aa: CASSGGASTDTQYF
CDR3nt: TGTGCCAGCAGTGGGGGGGCCAGCACAGATACGCAGTATTTT

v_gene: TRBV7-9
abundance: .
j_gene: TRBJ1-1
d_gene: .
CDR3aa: CASSLVSSNTEAFF
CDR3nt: TGTGCCAGCAGCTTAGTGTCGTCGAACACTGAAGCTTTCTTT

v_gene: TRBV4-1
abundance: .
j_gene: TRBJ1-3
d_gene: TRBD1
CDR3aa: CASSREAEGASGNTIYF
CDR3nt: TGCGCCAGCAGCCGGGAGGCAGAGGGGGCCTCTGGAAACACCATATATTTT

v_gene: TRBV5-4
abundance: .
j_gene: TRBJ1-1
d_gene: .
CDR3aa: CASSSPAGFRKRNTEAFF
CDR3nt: TGTGCCAGCAGCTCGCCCGCCGGGTTTAGAAAGAGGAACACTGAAGCTTTCTTT

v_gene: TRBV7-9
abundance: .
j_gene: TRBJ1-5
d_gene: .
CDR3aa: CASSLDQTGKKYQPQHF
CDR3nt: TGTGCCAGCAGCTTAGATCAAACAGGGAAGAAGTATCAGCCCCAGCATTTT

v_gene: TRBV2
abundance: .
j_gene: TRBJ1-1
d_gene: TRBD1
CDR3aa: CASSGLGQGTDEAFF
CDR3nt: TGTGCCAGCAGTGGTCTGGGACAGGGGACCGATGAAGCTTTCTTT

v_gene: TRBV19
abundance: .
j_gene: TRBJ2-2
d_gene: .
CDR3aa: CASTPSAGELFF
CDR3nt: TGTGCCAGTACTCCGAGCGCCGGGGAGCTGTTTTTT

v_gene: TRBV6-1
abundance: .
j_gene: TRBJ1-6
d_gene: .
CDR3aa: CASSVGRDINSPLHF
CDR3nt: TGTGCCAGCAGTGTGGGACGGGACATTAATTCACCCCTCCACTTT

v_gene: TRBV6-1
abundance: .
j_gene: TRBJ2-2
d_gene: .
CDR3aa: CASSERGGGSNTGELFF
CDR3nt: TGTGCCAGCAGTGAACGTGGCGGGGGCTCGAACACCGGGGAGCTGTTTTTT

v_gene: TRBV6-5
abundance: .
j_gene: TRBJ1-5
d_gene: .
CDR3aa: CASSKAVDKPQHF
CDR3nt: TGTGCCAGCAGTAAAGCGGTTGACAAGCCCCAGCATTTT

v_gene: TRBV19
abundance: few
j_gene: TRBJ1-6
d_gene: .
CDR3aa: CASSMGGTPYNSPLHF
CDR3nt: TGTGCCAGTAGTATGGGGGGGACCCCCTATAATTCACCCCTCCACTTT

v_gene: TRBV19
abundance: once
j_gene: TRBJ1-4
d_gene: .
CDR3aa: CASSGDRRGHEKLFF
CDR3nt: TGTGCCAGTAGTGGGGACCGCCGAGGTCATGAAAAACTGTTTTTT

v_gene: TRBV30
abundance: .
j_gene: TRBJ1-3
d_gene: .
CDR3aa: CAWSGGRTIYF
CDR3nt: TGTGCCTGGAGTGGAGGGAGGACCATATATTTT

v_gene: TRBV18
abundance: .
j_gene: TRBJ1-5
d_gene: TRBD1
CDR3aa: CASSQGTGEAQPQHF
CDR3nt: TGTGCCAGCTCACAAGGGACAGGGGAAGCTCAGCCCCAGCATTTT

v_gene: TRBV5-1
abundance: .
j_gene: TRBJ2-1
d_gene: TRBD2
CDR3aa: CASSLTLAGGRNEQFF
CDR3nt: TGCGCCAGCAGCTTAACACTAGCGGGGGGGAGGAATGAGCAGTTCTTC

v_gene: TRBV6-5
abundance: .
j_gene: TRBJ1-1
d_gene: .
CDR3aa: CASRGTNTEAFF
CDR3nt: TGTGCCAGCAGGGGGACGAACACTGAAGCTTTCTTT

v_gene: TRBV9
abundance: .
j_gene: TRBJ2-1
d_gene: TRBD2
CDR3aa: CASSLSLAEPYNEQFF
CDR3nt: TGTGCCAGCAGCCTGTCACTAGCGGAGCCCTACAATGAGCAGTTCTTC

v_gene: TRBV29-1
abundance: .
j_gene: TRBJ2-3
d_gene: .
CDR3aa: CSVEDNSLGPDTQYF
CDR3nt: TGCAGCGTTGAAGACAACTCCCTGGGACCAGATACGCAGTATTTT

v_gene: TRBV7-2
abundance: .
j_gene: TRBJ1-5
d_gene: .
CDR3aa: CASSSYRDQPQHF
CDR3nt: TGTGCCAGCAGCTCTTACAGGGATCAGCCCCAGCATTTT

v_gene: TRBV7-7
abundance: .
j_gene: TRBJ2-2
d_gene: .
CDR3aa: CASSPDLLGGELFF
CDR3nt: TGTGCTAGCAGCCCCGACCTGTTAGGAGGGGAGCTGTTTTTT

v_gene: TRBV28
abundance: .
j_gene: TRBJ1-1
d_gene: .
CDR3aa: CASSLRGEAFF
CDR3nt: TGTGCCAGCAGTCTGAGGGGTGAAGCTTTCTTT

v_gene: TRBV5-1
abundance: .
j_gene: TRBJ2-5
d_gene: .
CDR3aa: CASSFDVSRGSETQYF
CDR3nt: TGCGCCAGCAGCTTTGACGTCTCCCGGGGGTCAGAGACCCAGTACTTC

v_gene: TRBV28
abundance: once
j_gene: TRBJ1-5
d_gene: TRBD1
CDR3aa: CASSFLVGGAWGNQPQHF
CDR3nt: TGTGCCAGCAGTTTTTTGGTAGGGGGCGCGTGGGGCAATCAGCCCCAGCATTTT

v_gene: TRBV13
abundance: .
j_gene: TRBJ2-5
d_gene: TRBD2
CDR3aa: CASSSTGAGGSETQYF
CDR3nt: TGTGCCAGCAGCTCGACCGGAGCGGGGGGGTCGGAGACCCAGTACTTC

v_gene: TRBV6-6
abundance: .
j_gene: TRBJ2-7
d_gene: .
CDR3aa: CASRVGNGPYEQYF
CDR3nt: TGTGCCAGCAGAGTCGGGAACGGGCCCTACGAGCAGTACTTC

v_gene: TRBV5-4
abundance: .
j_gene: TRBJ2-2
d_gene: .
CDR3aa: CASSLDLDTVAGELFF
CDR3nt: TGTGCCAGCAGCTTGGATTTGGACACCGTCGCCGGGGAGCTGTTTTTT

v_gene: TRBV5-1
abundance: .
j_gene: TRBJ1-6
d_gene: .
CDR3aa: CASSPGGNSYNSPLHF
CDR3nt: TGCGCCAGCAGCCCCGGAGGGAACTCCTATAATTCACCCCTCCACTTT

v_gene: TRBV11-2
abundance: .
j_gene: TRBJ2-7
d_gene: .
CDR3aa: CASSTSGDSHYEQYF
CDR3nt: TGTGCCAGCAGCACCTCAGGGGACTCTCACTACGAGCAGTACTTC

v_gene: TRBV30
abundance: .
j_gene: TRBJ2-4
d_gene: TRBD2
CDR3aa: CAWKGRAGGSNIQYF
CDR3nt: TGTGCCTGGAAGGGGAGGGCGGGCGGTTCGAACATTCAGTACTTC

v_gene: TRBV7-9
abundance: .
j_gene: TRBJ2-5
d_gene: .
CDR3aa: CASSSRPGGAQYF
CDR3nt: TGTGCCAGCAGCTCAAGACCGGGCGGGGCCCAGTACTTC

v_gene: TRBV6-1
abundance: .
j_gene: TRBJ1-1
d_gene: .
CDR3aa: CASSEGPNTGAFF
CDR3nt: TGTGCCAGCAGTGAGGGACCGAACACAGGAGCTTTCTTT

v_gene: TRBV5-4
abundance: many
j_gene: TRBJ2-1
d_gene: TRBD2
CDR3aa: CASSFLAGNEQFF
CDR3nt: TGTGCCAGCAGCTTCCTAGCGGGGAATGAGCAGTTCTTC

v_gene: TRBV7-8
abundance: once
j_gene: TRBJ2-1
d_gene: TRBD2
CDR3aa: CASSLTSGGVFPNEQFF
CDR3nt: TGTGCCAGCAGCTTGACTAGCGGGGGGGTTTTTCCCAATGAGCAGTTCTTC

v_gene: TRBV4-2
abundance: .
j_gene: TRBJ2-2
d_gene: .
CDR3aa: CASSQGSGLQNTGELFF
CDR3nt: TGTGCCAGCAGCCAAGGGTCGGGACTGCAGAACACCGGGGAGCTGTTTTTT

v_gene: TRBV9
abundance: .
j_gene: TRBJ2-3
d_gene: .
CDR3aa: CASSSRERGITDTQYF
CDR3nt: TGTGCCAGCAGCTCCCGCGAGAGGGGGATCACAGATACGCAGTATTTT

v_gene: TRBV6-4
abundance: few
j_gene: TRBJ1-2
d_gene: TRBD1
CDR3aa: CASSDSGGWGYTF
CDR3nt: TGTGCCAGCAGTGACTCAGGGGGCTGGGGCTACACCTTC

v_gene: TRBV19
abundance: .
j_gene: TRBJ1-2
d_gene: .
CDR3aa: CASSIGQTYGYTF
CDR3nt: TGTGCCAGTAGTATAGGACAGACCTATGGCTACACCTTC

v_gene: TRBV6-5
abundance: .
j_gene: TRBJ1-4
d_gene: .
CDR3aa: CASKRQDEKLFF
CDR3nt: TGTGCCAGCAAGCGCCAAGATGAAAAACTGTTTTTT

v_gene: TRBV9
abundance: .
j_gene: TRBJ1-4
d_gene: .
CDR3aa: CASSERAGNEKLFF
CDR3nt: TGTGCCAGCAGCGAGAGGGCAGGGAATGAAAAACTGTTTTTT

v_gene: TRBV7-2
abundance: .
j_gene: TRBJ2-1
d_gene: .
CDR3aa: CASSPSIRANEQFF
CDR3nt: TGTGCCAGCAGCCCGTCAATACGGGCCAATGAGCAGTTCTTC

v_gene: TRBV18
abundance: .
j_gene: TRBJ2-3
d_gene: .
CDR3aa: CASSPSGESTDTQYF
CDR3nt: TGTGCCAGCTCACCATCGGGGGAGAGCACAGATACGCAGTATTTT

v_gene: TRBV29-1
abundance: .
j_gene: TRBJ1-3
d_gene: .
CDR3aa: CSVEERGNTIYF
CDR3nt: TGCAGCGTTGAAGAACGAGGGAACACCATATATTTT

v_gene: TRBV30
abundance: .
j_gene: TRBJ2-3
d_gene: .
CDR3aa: CAWSGGLADTQYF
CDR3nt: TGTGCCTGGAGCGGGGGGCTCGCAGATACGCAGTATTTT

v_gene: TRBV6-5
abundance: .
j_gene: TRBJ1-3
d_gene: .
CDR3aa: CASSPSEDRTNTIYF
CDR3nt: TGTGCCAGCAGTCCATCCGAGGATCGGACAAACACCATATATTTT

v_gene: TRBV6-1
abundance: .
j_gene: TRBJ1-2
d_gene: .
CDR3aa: CASSEASSFGYTF
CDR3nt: TGTGCCAGCAGTGAAGCGTCTTCGTTTGGCTACACCTTC

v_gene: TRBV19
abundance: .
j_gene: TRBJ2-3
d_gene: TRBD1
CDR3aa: CASSKNRGQTTDTQYF
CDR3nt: TGTGCCAGTAGTAAAAACAGGGGGCAGACCACAGATACGCAGTATTTT

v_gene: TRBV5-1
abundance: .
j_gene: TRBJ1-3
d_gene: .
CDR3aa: CASSLDSLDSGNTIYF
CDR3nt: TGCGCCAGCAGCTTGGACTCCCTAGACTCTGGAAACACCATATATTTT

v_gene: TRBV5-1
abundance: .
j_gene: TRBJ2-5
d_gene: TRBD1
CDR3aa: CASSLQQGVEETQYF
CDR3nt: TGCGCCAGCAGCTTACAACAGGGGGTAGAGGAGACCCAGTACTTC

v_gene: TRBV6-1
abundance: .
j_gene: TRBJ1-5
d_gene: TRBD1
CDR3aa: CASSERQGAHQPQHF
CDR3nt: TGTGCCAGCAGTGAACGGCAGGGGGCGCATCAGCCCCAGCATTTT

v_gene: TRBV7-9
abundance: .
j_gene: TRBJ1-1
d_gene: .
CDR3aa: CASTQGVPEAFF
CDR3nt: TGTGCCAGCACCCAGGGTGTTCCTGAAGCTTTCTTT

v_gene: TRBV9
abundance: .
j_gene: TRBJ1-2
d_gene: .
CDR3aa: CASSFDGGSTYGYTF
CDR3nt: TGTGCCAGCAGCTTCGACGGAGGCTCCACCTATGGCTACACCTTC

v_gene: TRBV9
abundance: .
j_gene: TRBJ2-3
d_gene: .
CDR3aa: CASSVGPGSPNTDTQYF
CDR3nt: TGTGCCAGCAGCGTAGGGCCCGGGAGTCCTAACACAGATACGCAGTATTTT